The rows below give T cell receptor beta chains drawn from one sample of a study of blood T cells in healthy people across ages. Each CDR3 protein gets one entry after TCRdb re-called the 5' RACE reads with MiXCR. The table lists approximately 600,000 distinct CDR3 sequences, roughly 53% of them singletons. The sequenced sample consisted of blood. The receptor set was obtained from a man aged 55-75 years in good health. Each CDR3 is given with its conserved first and last residue. D genes are given only for firm matches. Size tells how often a clone was seen (once, few, many) or the class of an expanded clone, and some rows leave it out.

D,J,V,size,CDR3,DNA
NA,TRBJ2-1,TRBV3-1,NA,CASSQIQGVNEQFF,TGTGCCAGCAGCCAAATTCAGGGTGTCAATGAGCAGTTCTTC
NA,TRBJ2-7,TRBV18,NA,CASSRVPGQVYEQYF,TGTGCCAGCTCACGCGTGCCTGGCCAGGTCTACGAGCAGTACTTC
NA,TRBJ1-2,TRBV3-1,NA,CASSQETEEGGYTF,TGTGCCAGCAGCCAAGAGACAGAGGAAGGCGGCTACACCTTC
NA,TRBJ2-5,TRBV25-1,NA,CASSNLGGETQNF,TGTGCCAGCAGTAATTTGGGTGGGGAGACCCAGAACTTC
NA,TRBJ2-1,TRBV6-5,NA,CASSYGPNGAREQFF,TGTGCCAGCAGTTACGGCCCGAACGGGGCTCGCGAGCAGTTCTTC
NA,TRBJ2-7,TRBV21-1,NA,CASSAGQPAYEQYF,TGTGCCAGCAGCGCGGGACAGCCCGCCTACGAGCAGTACTTC
TRBD2,TRBJ2-7,TRBV20-1,NA,CSARGGTSHEQYF,TGCAGTGCTAGAGGTGGGACTAGTCACGAGCAGTACTTC
NA,TRBJ2-7,TRBV20-1,NA,CSARSVLSGEQYF,TGCAGTGCTAGAAGTGTTCTTTCTGGCGAGCAGTACTTC
NA,TRBJ2-7,TRBV6-1,few,CASMRLVGYEQYF,TGTGCCAGCATGCGACTAGTCGGCTACGAGCAGTACTTC
TRBD1,TRBJ1-4,TRBV25-1,NA,CASSEYGGQNEKLFF,TGTGCCAGCAGTGAATATGGGGGACAGAATGAAAAACTGTTTTTT
NA,TRBJ2-6,TRBV28,once,CASRSGANILTF,TGTGCCAGCAGGTCCGGGGCCAACATCCTGACTTTC
NA,TRBJ2-7,TRBV4-1,NA,CASSQDDLGLYEQYF,TGCGCCAGCAGCCAAGATGATCTGGGACTGTACGAGCAGTACTTC
TRBD2,TRBJ2-7,TRBV6-2/TRBV6-3,few,CASRISSGGPSYEQYF,TGTGCCAGCAGGATTAGCAGCGGGGGGCCATCCTACGAGCAGTACTTC
NA,TRBJ2-3,TRBV29-1,NA,CSATQGSPSTDTQYF,TGCAGCGCGACGCAGGGGTCCCCTAGCACAGATACGCAGTATTTT
NA,TRBJ1-5,TRBV5-1,NA,CASSLAPGSNQPQHF,TGCGCCAGCAGCTTGGCACCCGGGAGCAATCAGCCCCAGCATTTT
TRBD1,TRBJ1-1,TRBV7-9,NA,CASSAKTGESKNTEAFF,TGTGCCAGCAGCGCCAAAACAGGGGAATCCAAGAACACTGAAGCTTTCTTT
NA,TRBJ1-2,TRBV12-3/TRBV12-4,few,CASSSDEAWGYTF,TGTGCCAGCAGCTCGGACGAAGCATGGGGCTACACCTTC
TRBD1,TRBJ1-2,TRBV7-2,NA,CASSSTPGGSSYTF,TGTGCCAGCAGCTCGACCCCAGGGGGCAGTAGCTACACCTTC
NA,TRBJ2-7,TRBV16,NA,CASSQVGDRYEQYF,TGTGCCAGCAGCCAAGTCGGGGACCGTTACGAGCAGTACTTC
NA,TRBJ1-3,TRBV9,NA,CASSATTALSGNTIYF,TGTGCCAGCAGCGCCACGACAGCACTCTCTGGAAACACCATATATTTT
NA,TRBJ2-5,TRBV6-1,NA,CASSEVGGVETQYF,TGTGCCAGCAGTGAAGTGGGGGGAGTTGAGACCCAGTACTTC
TRBD1,TRBJ1-2,TRBV6-5,NA,CASSFGDRVDGYTF,TGTGCCAGCAGTTTTGGGGACAGGGTGGATGGCTACACCTTC
NA,TRBJ1-4,TRBV6-5,NA,CASSLGTTEEKLFF,TGTGCCAGCAGTCTCGGGACAACGGAGGAAAAACTGTTTTTT
NA,TRBJ1-2,TRBV12-3/TRBV12-4,NA,CASSPRGFSGGYTF,TGTGCCAGCAGTCCACGAGGTTTTAGTGGTGGCTACACCTTC
NA,TRBJ2-1,TRBV20-1,NA,CSVGPTNEQFF,TGCAGTGTCGGGCCGACCAATGAGCAGTTCTTC
NA,TRBJ2-1,TRBV2,NA,CASRTTGYNEQFF,TGTGCCAGCAGGACGACAGGCTACAATGAGCAGTTCTTC
NA,TRBJ2-1,TRBV2,NA,CVSSERGLSYNEQFF,TGTGTCAGCAGTGAGCGCGGGTTGTCCTACAATGAGCAGTTCTTC
TRBD1,TRBJ2-2,TRBV5-1,NA,CASQGAGELFF,TGCGCCAGCCAGGGGGCCGGGGAGCTGTTTTTT
TRBD2,TRBJ2-7,TRBV20-1,NA,CSGSGGGSGEQYF,TGCAGTGGTAGCGGGGGGGGGAGTGGAGAGCAGTACTTC
TRBD1,TRBJ1-5,TRBV20-1,few,CSAGTGGNQPQHF,TGCAGTGCTGGGACAGGGGGCAATCAGCCCCAGCATTTT
NA,TRBJ1-6,TRBV20-1,NA,CSASPRQYHSPLHF,TGCAGTGCTAGCCCTCGCCAGTATCATTCACCCCTCCACTTT
NA,TRBJ2-2,TRBV4-1,NA,CASSPRGQSNTGELFF,TGCGCCAGCAGCCCCCGCGGGCAATCGAACACCGGGGAGCTGTTTTTT
NA,TRBJ2-1,TRBV5-1,NA,CTSSFNSGGVDEQFF,TGCACCAGCAGCTTTAACTCGGGGGGCGTGGATGAGCAGTTCTTC
NA,TRBJ2-3,TRBV12-3/TRBV12-4,NA,CASSPGTRADTQYF,TGTGCCAGCAGCCCTGGTACTAGGGCAGATACGCAGTATTTT
TRBD1,TRBJ2-1,TRBV7-2,once,CASRRYSGTDNEQFF,TGTGCCAGCAGGCGGTATTCCGGGACAGACAATGAGCAGTTCTTC
NA,TRBJ2-3,TRBV6-6,NA,CASTERRGGTDTQYF,TGTGCCAGCACCGAACGTAGGGGTGGCACAGATACGCAGTATTTT
TRBD1,TRBJ2-1,TRBV6-5,NA,CASSYPGQGAQFF,TGTGCCAGCAGTTACCCCGGACAGGGTGCGCAGTTCTTC
NA,TRBJ1-4,TRBV6-6,NA,CASSPSGTYEKLFF,TGTGCCAGCAGCCCCTCCGGGACATATGAAAAACTGTTTTTT
TRBD1,TRBJ1-6,TRBV27,NA,CASRLYRGDSPLHF,TGTGCCAGCAGGCTGTACAGGGGGGATTCACCCCTCCACTTT
TRBD1,TRBJ1-4,TRBV6-1,NA,CASSELGTAGEKLFF,TGTGCCAGCAGTGAACTGGGGACAGCTGGGGAAAAACTGTTTTTT
TRBD1,TRBJ2-7,TRBV5-6,NA,CASRISGGTGVLREQYF,TGTGCCAGCAGAATATCCGGCGGGACAGGGGTTCTGCGCGAGCAGTACTTC
TRBD2,TRBJ2-3,TRBV7-2,once,CASSLGGGAVGTDTQYF,TGTGCCAGCAGCTTAGGCGGGGGGGCCGTGGGAACAGATACGCAGTATTTT
NA,TRBJ2-7,TRBV13,once,CASVLGWLDEQYF,TGTGCCAGTGTTCTTGGGTGGCTGGACGAGCAGTACTTC
NA,TRBJ2-1,TRBV6-6,many,CASRDGGPNNEQFF,TGTGCCAGCAGGGACGGGGGACCAAACAATGAGCAGTTCTTC
TRBD1,TRBJ2-1,TRBV29-1,NA,CSVHGTGGSLYNEQFF,TGCAGCGTTCATGGGACAGGGGGCTCTCTCTACAATGAGCAGTTCTTC
TRBD1,TRBJ2-1,TRBV6-6,NA,CATSGTGEYNEQFF,TGTGCCACTTCCGGGACAGGGGAGTACAATGAGCAGTTCTTC